These 5 T cell receptor beta chains came from one sample sequenced in a study of blood T cell repertoires in COVID-19. Assay used: immunoSEQ multiplex PCR; TCRdb lists only in-frame clones, some missing. Of about 250,000 clones in the sample, about nine tenths were seen once. The specimen sequenced was peripheral blood. All receptors come from a woman younger than 45 with COVID-19, enrolled during active disease.

The chain joins TRBV11-3 to TRBJ2-1; 14 bases fit TRBD2. The CDR3 sequence is 16 residues long. J gave up 7 bases and V 5 bases, and 7 bases lay outside the gene matches. Per germline, CDR1 SGHNT and CDR2 YENEEA. CDR3 sequence (DNA): TGTGCCAGCAGCGGACCGGGACTAGCGGGAGATAATGAGCAGTTCTTC. It specifies CASSGPGLAGDNEQFF.

V usage is TRBV10-1 and J usage is TRBJ2-3; 7 bases align to TRBD1. The CDR3 consists of 15 residues. The V gene end was trimmed by 3 bases and the J gene end by 2 bases; junction bases not matched to a gene: 5. From germline, CDR1 is WNHNN and CDR2 SYGVQD (reference sequence). This CDR3 is CASSEGDRPTDTQYF. CDR3 in DNA: TGCGCCAGCAGTGAAGGGGACAGACCCACAGATACGCAGTATTTT.

V usage is TRBV10-3 and J usage is TRBJ1-2; 7 bases line up with TRBD1. The trim removed 3 bases at V and 4 bases at J, leaving 5 bases unmatched. The CDR3 has 14 residues. The germline gives CDR1 ENHRY, CDR2 SYGVKD. CDR3 residues: CAISEGTAPYGYTF. CDR3 DNA sequence: TGTGCCATCAGTGAAGGGACAGCCCCCTATGGCTACACCTTC.

The rearrangement uses TRBV7-2 and TRBJ2-7, with TRBD2 matching over 7 bases. This CDR3 has 13 amino acids. V dropped 3 bases and J dropped 7; count of bases not matched to a gene: 6. Germline V gene lookup returns CDR1 SGHTA and CDR2 FQGNSA. CDR3 loop: CASSLGTIFEQYF. The CDR3 DNA reads TGTGCCAGCAGCTTGGGGACTATCTTTGAGCAGTACTTC.

This rearrangement joins TRBV19 to TRBJ1-1; D is unresolved. Germline V gene sequence: CDR1 LNHDA, CDR2 SQIVND (reference sequence). CDR3 length equals 12 residues. V lost 6 bases and J lost 4, with 9 bases in between. CDR3 amino acids: CASRRLGTEAFF. Written as DNA, the CDR3 is TGTGCCAGTAGGAGGCTCGGCACTGAAGCTTTCTTT. Together with reference TRBV19 and TRBJ1-1, the CDR3 gives the full variable domain: DGGITQSPKYLFRKEGQNVTLSCEQNLNHDAMYWYRQDPGQGLRLIYYSQIVNDFQKGDIAEGYSVSREKKESFPLTVTSAQKNPTAFYLCASRRLGTEAFFGQGTRLTVV.